This T cell receptor beta chain was found in a study of cytomegalovirus exposure and HLA in healthy donors. Study-level findings and limits: The authors considered a cluster of highly shared sequence variants likely to be a sequencing artifact. In an earlier analysis, productive rearrangement rates for most beta V segments clustered near 87% or 30%. Follow-up analysis later connected one missense variant in DCLRE1C with trimming of TCR beta V- and J-genes.

Healthy bone marrow donors made up the cohort. Only a few counts were recorded for this clone. The antigen remains unidentified. The V gene's germline CDR1 is MDHEN and CDR2 SYDVKM. V was clipped by 6 bases and J by 2 bases, with 11 bases between them. This CDR3 is built from 13 residues. Researchers ran the PCR with 60 Vbeta and 13 Jbeta primers. Profiling relied on immunoSEQ multiplex PCR, and the TCRdb table lists in-frame clones only, not all of them. Among about 86,000 clones listed, more than 75% were seen once. The V call is TRBV28, the J call TRBJ2-7; D ambiguous. The sequencing input was PBMCs. The TCR originated in a woman between 40 and 50 years old in good health and CMV-seropositive. CDR3 nucleotide sequence: TGTGCCAGCAGGAACGGTTTAACCTACGAGCAGTACTTC. Protein product: CASRNGLTYEQYF.